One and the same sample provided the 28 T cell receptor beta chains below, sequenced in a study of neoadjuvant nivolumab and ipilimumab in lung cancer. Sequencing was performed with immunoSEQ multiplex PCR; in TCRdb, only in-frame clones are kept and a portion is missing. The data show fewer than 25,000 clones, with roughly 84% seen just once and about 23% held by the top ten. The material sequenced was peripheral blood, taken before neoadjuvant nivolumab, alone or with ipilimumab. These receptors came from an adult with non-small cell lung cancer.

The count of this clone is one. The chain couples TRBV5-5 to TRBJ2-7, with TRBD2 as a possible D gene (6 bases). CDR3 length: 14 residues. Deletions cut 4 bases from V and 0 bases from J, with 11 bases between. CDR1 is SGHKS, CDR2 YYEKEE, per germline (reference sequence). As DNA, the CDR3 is TGTGCCAGCAGCCGGGACTTCCGCTCCTACGAGCAGTACTTC. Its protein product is CASSRDFRSYEQYF.

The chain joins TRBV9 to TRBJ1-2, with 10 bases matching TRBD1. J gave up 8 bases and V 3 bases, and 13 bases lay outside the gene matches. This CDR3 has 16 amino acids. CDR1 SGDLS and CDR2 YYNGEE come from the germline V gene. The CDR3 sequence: CASSARGTGEGLGYTF. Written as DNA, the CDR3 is TGTGCCAGCAGCGCTCGGGGGACAGGGGAAGGCCTGGGCTACACCTTC.

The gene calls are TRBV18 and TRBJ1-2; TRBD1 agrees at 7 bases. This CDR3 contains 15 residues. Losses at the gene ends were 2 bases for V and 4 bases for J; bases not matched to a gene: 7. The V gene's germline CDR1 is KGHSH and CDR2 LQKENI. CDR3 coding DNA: TGTGCCAGCTCACCAAATCTTAGGGACAGCTATGGCTACACCTTC. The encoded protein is CASSPNLRDSYGYTF.

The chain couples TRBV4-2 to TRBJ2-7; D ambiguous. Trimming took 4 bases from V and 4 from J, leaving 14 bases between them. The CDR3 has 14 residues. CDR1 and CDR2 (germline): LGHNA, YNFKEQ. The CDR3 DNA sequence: TGTGCCAGCAGCCCACAGCACAGCTCTTACGAGCAGTACTTC. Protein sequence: CASSPQHSSYEQYF.

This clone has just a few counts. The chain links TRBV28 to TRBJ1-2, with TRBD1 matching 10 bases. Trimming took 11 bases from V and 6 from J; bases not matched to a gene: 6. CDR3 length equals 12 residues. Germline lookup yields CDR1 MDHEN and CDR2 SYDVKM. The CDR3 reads CAATGGVNGYTF. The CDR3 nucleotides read TGTGCCGCGACAGGGGGCGTTAATGGCTACACCTTC.

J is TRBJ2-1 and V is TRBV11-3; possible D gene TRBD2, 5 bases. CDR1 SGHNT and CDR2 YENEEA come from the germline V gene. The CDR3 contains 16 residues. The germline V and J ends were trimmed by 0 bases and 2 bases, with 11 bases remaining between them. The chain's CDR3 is CASSLEGGPPYNEQFF. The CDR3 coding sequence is TGTGCCAGCAGCTTAGAAGGCGGGCCGCCCTACAATGAGCAGTTCTTC.

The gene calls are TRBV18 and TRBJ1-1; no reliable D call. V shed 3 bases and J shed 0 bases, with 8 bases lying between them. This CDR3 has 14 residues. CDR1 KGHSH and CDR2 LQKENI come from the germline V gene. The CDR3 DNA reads TGTGCCAGCTCACCTGGACTCTTGAACACTGAAGCTTTCTTT. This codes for CASSPGLLNTEAFF.

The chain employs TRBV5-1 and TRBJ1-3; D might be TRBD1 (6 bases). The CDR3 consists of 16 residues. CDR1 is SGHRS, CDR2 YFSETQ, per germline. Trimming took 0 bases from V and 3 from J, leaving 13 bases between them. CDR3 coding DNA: TGCGCCAGCAGCTTGGGTGGGGGGGCGCTTGGAAACACCATATATTTT. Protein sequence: CASSLGGGALGNTIYF.

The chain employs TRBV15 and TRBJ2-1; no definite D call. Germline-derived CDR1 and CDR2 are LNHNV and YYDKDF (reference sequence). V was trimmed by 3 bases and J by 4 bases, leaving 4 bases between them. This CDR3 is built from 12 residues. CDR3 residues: CATSRLYNEQFF. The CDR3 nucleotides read TGTGCCACCAGCAGGTTATACAATGAGCAGTTCTTC.

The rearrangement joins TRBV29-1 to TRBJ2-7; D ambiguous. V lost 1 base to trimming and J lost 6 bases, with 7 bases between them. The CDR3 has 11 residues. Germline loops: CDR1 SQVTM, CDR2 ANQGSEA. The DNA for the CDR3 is TGCAGCGTTGAAGGGGCAGTCGAGCAGTACTTC. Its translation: CSVEGAVEQYF.

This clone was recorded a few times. CDR3 sequence (DNA): TGTGCCAGTAGTATAGTAGAAACCCACGAGCAGTACTTC. Protein sequence: CASSIVETHEQYF. The J gene is TRBJ2-7, the V gene TRBV19; D is unresolved. The V end lost 1 base, the J end lost 5 bases, and 9 bases lay between the germline ends. In germline, CDR1 is LNHDA, CDR2 SQIVND (reference sequence). The CDR3 has 13 residues. The whole variable domain, remainder taken from reference TRBV19 and TRBJ2-7, is DGGITQSPKYLFRKEGQNVTLSCEQNLNHDAMYWYRQDPGQGLRLIYYSQIVNDFQKGDIAEGYSVSREKKESFPLTVTSAQKNPTAFYLCASSIVETHEQYFGPGTRLTVT.

CDR3 in amino acids: CASSPFRDRGNEQYF. The CDR3 DNA reads as TGTGCCAGCAGCCCCTTCCGAGACAGGGGTAACGAGCAGTACTTC. The V call is TRBV6-1, the J call TRBJ2-7, with TRBD1 matching 8 bases. The V and J ends lost 6 bases and 5 bases, in that order; junction bases with no gene match: 12. CDR1 and CDR2 from the germline V gene are MNHNS and SASEGT. The CDR3 consists of 15 residues.

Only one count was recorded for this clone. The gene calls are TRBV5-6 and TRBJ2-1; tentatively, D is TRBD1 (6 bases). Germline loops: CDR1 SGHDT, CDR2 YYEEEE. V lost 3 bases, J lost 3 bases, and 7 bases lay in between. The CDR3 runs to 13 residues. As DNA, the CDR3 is TGTGCCAGCAGCTGGACAGACTACAATGAGCAGTTCTTC. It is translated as CASSWTDYNEQFF.

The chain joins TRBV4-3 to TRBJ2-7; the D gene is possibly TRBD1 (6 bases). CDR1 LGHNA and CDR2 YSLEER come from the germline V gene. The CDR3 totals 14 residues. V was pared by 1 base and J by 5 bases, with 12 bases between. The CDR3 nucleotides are TGCGCCAGCAGCCAAGTTGGGGGCAGCAACGAGCAGTACTTC. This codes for CASSQVGGSNEQYF.

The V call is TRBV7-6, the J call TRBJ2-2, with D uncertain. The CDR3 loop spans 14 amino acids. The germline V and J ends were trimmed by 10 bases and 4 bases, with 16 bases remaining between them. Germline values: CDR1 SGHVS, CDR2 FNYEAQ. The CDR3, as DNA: TGTGCCATAAGGATTAGCTCTTTCACCGGGGAGCTGTTTTTT. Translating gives CAIRISSFTGELFF.

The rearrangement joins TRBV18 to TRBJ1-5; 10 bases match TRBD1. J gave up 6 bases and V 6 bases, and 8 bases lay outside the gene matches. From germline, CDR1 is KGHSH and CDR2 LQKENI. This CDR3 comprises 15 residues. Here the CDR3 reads CASSPGQGIGQPQHF. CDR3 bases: TGTGCCAGCTCGCCGGGACAGGGGATAGGTCAGCCCCAGCATTTT. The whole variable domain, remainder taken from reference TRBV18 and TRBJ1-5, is NAGVMQNPRHLVRRRGQEARLRCSPMKGHSHVYWYRQLPEEGLKFMVYLQKENIIDESGMPKERFSAEFPKEGPSILRIQQVVRGDSAAYFCASSPGQGIGQPQHFGDGTRLSIL.

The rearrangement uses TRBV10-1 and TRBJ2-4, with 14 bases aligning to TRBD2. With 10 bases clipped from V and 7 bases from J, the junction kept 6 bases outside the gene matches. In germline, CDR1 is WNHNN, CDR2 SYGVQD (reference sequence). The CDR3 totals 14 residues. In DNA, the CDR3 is TGCGCCATCCCGACTAGCGGGAGGGCCAACATTCAGTACTTC. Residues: CAIPTSGRANIQYF.

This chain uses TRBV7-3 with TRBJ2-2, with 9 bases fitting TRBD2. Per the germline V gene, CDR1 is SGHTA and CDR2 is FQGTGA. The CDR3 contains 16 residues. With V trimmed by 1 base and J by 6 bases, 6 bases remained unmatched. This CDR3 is CASSLNSGSLAGELFF. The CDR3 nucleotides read TGTGCCAGCAGCTTAAATAGCGGGAGCCTAGCCGGGGAGCTGTTTTTT.

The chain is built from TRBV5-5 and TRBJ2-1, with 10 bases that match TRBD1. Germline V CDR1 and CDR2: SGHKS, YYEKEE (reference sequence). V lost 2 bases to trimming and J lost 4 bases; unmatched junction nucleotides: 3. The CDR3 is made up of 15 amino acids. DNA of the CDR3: TGTGCCAGCAGCTTAGGGACAGGGGCGTACAATGAGCAGTTCTTC. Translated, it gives CASSLGTGAYNEQFF. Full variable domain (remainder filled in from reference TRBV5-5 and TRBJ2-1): DAGVTQSPTHLIKTRGQQVTLRCSPISGHKSVSWYQQVLGQGPQFIFQYYEKEERGRGNFPDRFSARQFPNYSSELNVNALLLGDSALYLCASSLGTGAYNEQFFGPGTRLTVL.

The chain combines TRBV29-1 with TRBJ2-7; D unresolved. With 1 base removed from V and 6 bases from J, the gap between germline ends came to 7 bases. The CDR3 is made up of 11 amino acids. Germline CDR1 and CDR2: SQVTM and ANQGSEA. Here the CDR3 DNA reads TGCAGCGTTGAAGTGGTCAGCGAGCAGTACTTC. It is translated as CSVEVVSEQYF.

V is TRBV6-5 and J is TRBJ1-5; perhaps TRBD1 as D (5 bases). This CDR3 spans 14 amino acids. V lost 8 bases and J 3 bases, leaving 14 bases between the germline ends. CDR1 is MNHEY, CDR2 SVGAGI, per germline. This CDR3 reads CASRATAYNQPQHF. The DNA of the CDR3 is TGTGCCAGCCGTGCGACAGCCTACAATCAGCCCCAGCATTTT.

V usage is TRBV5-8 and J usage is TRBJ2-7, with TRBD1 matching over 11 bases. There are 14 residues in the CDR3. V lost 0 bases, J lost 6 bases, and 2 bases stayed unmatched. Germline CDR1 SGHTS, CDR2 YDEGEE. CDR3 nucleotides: TGTGCCAGCAGCTTGGTGGGGACAGGGGGCGAGCAGTACTTC. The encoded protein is CASSLVGTGGEQYF.

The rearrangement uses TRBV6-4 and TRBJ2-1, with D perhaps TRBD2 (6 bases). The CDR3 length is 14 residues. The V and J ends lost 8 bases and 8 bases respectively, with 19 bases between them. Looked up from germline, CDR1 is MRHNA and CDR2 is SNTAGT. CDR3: CASCFGGWRDEQFF. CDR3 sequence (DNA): TGTGCCAGCTGCTTTGGGGGATGGAGGGATGAGCAGTTCTTC.

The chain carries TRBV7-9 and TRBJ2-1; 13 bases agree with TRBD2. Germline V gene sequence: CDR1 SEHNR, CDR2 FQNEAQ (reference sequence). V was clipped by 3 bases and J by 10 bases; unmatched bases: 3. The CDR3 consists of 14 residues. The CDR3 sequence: CASSLGLAGREQFF. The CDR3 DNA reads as TGTGCCAGCAGCTTGGGACTAGCGGGAAGGGAGCAGTTCTTC.

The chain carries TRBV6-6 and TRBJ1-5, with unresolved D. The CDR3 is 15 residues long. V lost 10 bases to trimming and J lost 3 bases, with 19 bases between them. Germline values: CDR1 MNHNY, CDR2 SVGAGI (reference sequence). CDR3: CAILQTPYTNQPQHF. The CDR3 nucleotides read TGTGCCATCCTACAGACGCCGTATACCAATCAGCCCCAGCATTTT.

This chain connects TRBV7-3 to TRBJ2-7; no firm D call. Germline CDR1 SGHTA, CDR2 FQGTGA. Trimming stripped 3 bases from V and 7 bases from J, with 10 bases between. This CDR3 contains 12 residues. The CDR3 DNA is TGTGCCAGCAGCTTGGACGGTGGGGAGCAGTACTTC. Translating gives CASSLDGGEQYF.

The CDR3 nucleotides are TGTGCCACCAGCAGAGACAGGGGGACTGAAGCTTTCTTT. This codes for CATSRDRGTEAFF. This chain links TRBV15 with TRBJ1-1, with 7 bases matching TRBD1. Germline trimming cut 0 bases from V and 5 bases from J; bases unmatched to any gene: 0. Germline CDR1 is LNHNV and CDR2 is YYDKDF (reference sequence). CDR3 length: 13 amino acids.

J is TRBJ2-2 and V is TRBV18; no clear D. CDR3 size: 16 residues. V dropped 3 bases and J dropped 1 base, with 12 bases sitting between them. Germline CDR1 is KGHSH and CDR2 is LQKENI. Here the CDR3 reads CASSPGKWQNTGELFF. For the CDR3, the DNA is TGTGCCAGCTCACCGGGCAAATGGCAGAACACCGGGGAGCTGTTTTTT. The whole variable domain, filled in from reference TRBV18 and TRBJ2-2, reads NAGVMQNPRHLVRRRGQEARLRCSPMKGHSHVYWYRQLPEEGLKFMVYLQKENIIDESGMPKERFSAEFPKEGPSILRIQQVVRGDSAAYFCASSPGKWQNTGELFFGEGSRLTVL.